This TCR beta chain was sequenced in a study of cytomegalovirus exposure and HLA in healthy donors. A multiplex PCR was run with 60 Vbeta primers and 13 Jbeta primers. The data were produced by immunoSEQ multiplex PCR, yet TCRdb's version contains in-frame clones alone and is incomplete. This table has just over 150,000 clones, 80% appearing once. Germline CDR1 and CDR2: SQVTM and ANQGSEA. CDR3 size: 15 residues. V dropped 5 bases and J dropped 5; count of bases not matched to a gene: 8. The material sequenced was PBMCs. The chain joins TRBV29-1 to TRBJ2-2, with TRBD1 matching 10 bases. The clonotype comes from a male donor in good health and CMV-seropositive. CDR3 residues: CSVKRPGQGTGELFF. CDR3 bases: TGCAGCGTTAAACGCCCGGGACAGGGGACCGGGGAGCTGTTTTTT.